This T cell receptor (beta chain) stems from a study of T cells in Graves' hyperthyroidism and ophthalmopathy. There are a few counts of this clonotype. J was trimmed by 7 bases and V by 7 bases; bases with no gene match: 9. Germline CDR1 and CDR2: KGHDR and SFDVKD. The CDR3 has 15 amino acids. Researchers amplified the TCR beta CDR3 regions from RNA transcripts. Carried out on the TCR CDR3, a first-round RT-PCR used the HTBI primer set. MiXCR, applied by TCRdb to the multiplex PCR reads, yields one record per CDR3 protein. The data contain around 56,000 distinct CDR3 sequences, around 53% of them seen just once; the ten biggest clones take up approximately 3.4%.

This receptor was identified in a woman aged 55-69 years with Graves' ophthalmopathy. Sequenced material: blood. The chain employs TRBV24-1 and TRBJ2-1; 10 bases fit TRBD2. The chain's CDR3 is CATSQRVAGGNEQFF. CDR3 coding DNA: TGTGCCACCAGCCAGAGGGTAGCGGGAGGTAATGAGCAGTTCTTC.